This T cell receptor (beta chain) comes out of a study of T cell responses to AZD1222 COVID-19 vaccine. This table comes from immunoSEQ multiplex PCR, and its TCRdb copy is limited to in-frame clones, with some not included. This sample yields about 150,000 clones, of which 90% are seen a single time; approximately 5.9% belongs to the top ten. This CDR3 spans 12 amino acids. The germline V and J ends were trimmed by 5 bases and 9 bases, with 11 bases remaining between them. The gene calls are TRBV12-3 or TRBV12-4 and TRBJ2-1; weak D call: TRBD1 (5 bases). The origin of this receptor is an adult who received the AZD1222 COVID-19 vaccine. The specimen comprised peripheral blood, sampled 28 days after the second AZD1222 dose. The CDR3 bases are TGTGCCAGCAGTCAGGGAATCGGTGAGCAGTTCTTC. As protein: CASSQGIGEQFF.